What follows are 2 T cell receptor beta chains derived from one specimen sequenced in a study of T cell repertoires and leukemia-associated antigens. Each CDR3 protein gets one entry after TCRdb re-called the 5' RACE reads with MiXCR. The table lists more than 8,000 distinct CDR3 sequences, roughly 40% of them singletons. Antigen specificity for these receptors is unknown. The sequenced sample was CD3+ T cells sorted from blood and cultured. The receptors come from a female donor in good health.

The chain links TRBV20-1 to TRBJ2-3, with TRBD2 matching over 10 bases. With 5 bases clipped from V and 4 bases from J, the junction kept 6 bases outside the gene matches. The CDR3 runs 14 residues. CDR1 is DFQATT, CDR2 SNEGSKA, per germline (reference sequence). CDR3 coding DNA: TGCAGTGCTCCCACCCTAGCGGGAGCAGATACGCAGTATTTT. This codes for CSAPTLAGADTQYF.

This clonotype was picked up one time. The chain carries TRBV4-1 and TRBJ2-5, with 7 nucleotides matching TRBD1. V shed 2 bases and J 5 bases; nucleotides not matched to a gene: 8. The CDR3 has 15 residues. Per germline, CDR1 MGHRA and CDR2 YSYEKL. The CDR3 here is CASSQPDRRGETQYF. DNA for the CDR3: TGCGCCAGCAGCCAACCGGACAGGCGTGGGGAGACCCAGTACTTC.